The 30 T cell receptor beta chains below come from one sample, sequenced in a study of CD8 T cells in Susac syndrome. Random hexamers were used to reverse transcribe 0.5 to 1 ug of RNA. TCRdb fed the immunoSEQ multiplex PCR reads into MiXCR, producing one record per CDR3 protein. The top ten clones hold approximately 0.099% of a sample with 150,000 to 200,000 distinct CDR3 sequences, 85% to 95% of them seen once. The sample comprised CD4+ T cells from PBMCs. The receptors here all came from a human donor with Susac syndrome.

The gene calls are TRBV4-3 and TRBJ2-3; 7 nucleotides agree with TRBD2. The length of the CDR3 is 17 residues. V trimming: 3 bases; J trimming: 4 bases; junction bases outside the gene matches: 13. The V gene's germline CDR1 is LGHNA and CDR2 YSLEER. The CDR3 spells CASSQSVWERGADTQYF. The CDR3 DNA reads TGCGCCAGCAGCCAGTCGGTCTGGGAGCGGGGAGCAGATACGCAGTATTTT.

CDR3 coding DNA: TGTGCCTGGAGTTGGTGGGGGGACTACGAGCAGTACTTC. Amino acid sequence: CAWSWWGDYEQYF. The rearrangement links TRBV30 to TRBJ2-7; weak D call: TRBD2 (6 bases). This CDR3 has 13 residues. Per the germline V gene, CDR1 is GTSNPN and CDR2 is SVGIG (reference sequence). Trimming removed 2 bases at V and 3 bases at J, with 11 bases between.

The chain recombines TRBV3-1 with TRBJ2-1; perhaps TRBD2 as D (6 bases). CDR1 is LGHDT and CDR2 is YNNKEL in the germline V gene (reference sequence). This CDR3 comprises 16 residues. The V end was cut by 0 bases, the J end by 0 bases, with 9 bases between. The CDR3 DNA sequence: TGTGCCAGCAGCCAAGAGGCGGGGCACTCCTACAATGAGCAGTTCTTC. Translated: CASSQEAGHSYNEQFF.

The V gene is TRBV24-1, the J gene TRBJ2-1; TRBD1 aligns across 10 bases. Germline V gives CDR1 KGHDR, CDR2 SFDVKD. The V segment lost 3 bases and the J segment 6 bases; nucleotides outside the gene matches: 7. The length of the CDR3 is 16 residues. The CDR3 sequence is CATSDPRDRGRNEQFF. For the CDR3, the DNA is TGTGCCACCAGTGATCCTCGGGACAGGGGCCGCAATGAGCAGTTCTTC.

The V call is TRBV2, the J call TRBJ2-1; D is ambiguous. CDR3 length: 11 residues. From germline, CDR1 is SNHLY and CDR2 FYNNEI. Trimming took off 6 bases at V and 6 bases at J, with 6 bases between the two ends. CDR3 in DNA: TGTGCCAGCAGAGGCCTCAATGAGCAGTTCTTC. Translated, it gives CASRGLNEQFF.

This clonotype has just one count. J is TRBJ2-2 and V is TRBV5-1; 11 bases are a match to TRBD2. The V gene's germline CDR1 is SGHRS and CDR2 YFSETQ. Trimming at V came to 2 bases and at J to 2 bases, leaving 2 bases not matched to a gene. The length of the CDR3 is 16 residues. The chain's CDR3 is CASSLGTSGNTGELFF. In DNA, the CDR3 is TGCGCCAGCAGCTTAGGGACTAGCGGAAACACCGGGGAGCTGTTTTTT.

The V gene is TRBV6-6, the J gene TRBJ1-2; a weak D match, TRBD1 (6 bases). V gave up 4 bases and J gave up 1 base, with 13 bases separating them. Per the germline V gene, CDR1 is MNHNY and CDR2 is SVGAGI (reference sequence). The CDR3 totals 15 residues. The CDR3 bases are TGTGCCAGCAGTTCGGGGGCGAGACTTAACTATGGCTACACCTTC. Residues: CASSSGARLNYGYTF.

The J gene is TRBJ2-7, the V gene TRBV9; 10 positions match TRBD2. Germline CDR1 is SGDLS and CDR2 is YYNGEE. Trimming took 0 bases from V and 2 from J; bases not matched to a gene: 2. The CDR3 length is 15 residues. CDR3: CASSVGLAGTYEQYF. CDR3 in DNA: TGTGCCAGCAGCGTAGGACTAGCGGGTACCTACGAGCAGTACTTC.

V is TRBV5-4 and J is TRBJ1-6; D ambiguous. V was pared by 4 bases and J by 8 bases, with 19 bases between. Germline-derived CDR1 and CDR2 are SGHNT and YYREEE (reference sequence). The CDR3 consists of 16 residues. The DNA of the CDR3 is TGTGCCAGCAGCCGAGGTGGCTTTGGCGACGATTCACCCCTCCACTTT. Amino acids: CASSRGGFGDDSPLHF.

The chain is built from TRBV7-9 and TRBJ2-1; TRBD1 matches 7 bases. Germline values: CDR1 SEHNR, CDR2 FQNEAQ (reference sequence). This CDR3 comprises 13 residues. V gave up 6 bases and J gave up 8 bases; unmatched junction bases: 7. The CDR3: CASSFDRVDEQFF. The CDR3 DNA follows: TGTGCCAGCAGTTTCGACAGGGTCGATGAGCAGTTCTTC. Full variable domain (missing parts from reference TRBV7-9 and TRBJ2-1): DTGVSQNPRHKITKRGQNVTFRCDPISEHNRLYWYRQTLGQGPEFLTYFQNEAQLEKSRLLSDRFSAERPKGSFSTLEIQRTEQGDSAMYLCASSFDRVDEQFFGPGTRLTVL.

The V gene is TRBV6-2 or TRBV6-3, the J gene TRBJ2-1; 8 nucleotides agree with TRBD1. The CDR3 consists of 14 residues. CDR1 and CDR2 (germline): MNHEY, SVGEGT. The trim removed 2 bases at V and 7 bases at J, leaving 4 bases unmatched. Here the CDR3 reads CASSYTRQGNEQFF. The CDR3 nucleotides read TGTGCCAGCAGTTACACCAGACAGGGGAATGAGCAGTTCTTC.

The genes are TRBV28 and TRBJ2-2, with TRBD2 as a possible D gene (5 bases). With 5 bases removed from V and 1 base from J, the gap between germline ends came to 17 bases. Germline loops: CDR1 MDHEN, CDR2 SYDVKM. This CDR3 has 17 amino acids. The CDR3 protein is CASSLTRRGRNTGELFF. CDR3 DNA: TGTGCCAGCAGTCTCACAAGACGGGGTCGGAACACCGGGGAGCTGTTTTTT.

V and J are TRBV20-1 and TRBJ2-7; D assignment may be TRBD1 or TRBD2 (7 bases each). Trimming shortened V by 8 bases and J by 5 bases, and 16 bases separated the two germline ends. The length of the CDR3 is 12 residues. The germline V gene has CDR1 DFQATT and CDR2 SNEGSKA (reference sequence). The CDR3 loop reads CSHHRGGDEQYF. The CDR3 DNA reads as TGCAGTCACCACAGGGGAGGGGACGAGCAGTACTTC.

The gene calls are TRBV30 and TRBJ1-5; 7 bases match TRBD1. V gave up 2 bases and J gave up 9 bases; unmatched junction bases: 7. CDR3 length: 13 amino acids. Germline values: CDR1 GTSNPN, CDR2 SVGIG (reference sequence). CDR3 DNA sequence: TGTGCCTGGAGTTTGGGGACAGTGAGGCCCCAGCATTTT. Its translation: CAWSLGTVRPQHF.

The chain is built from TRBV7-2 and TRBJ1-5; D is ambiguous. Germline V gives CDR1 SGHTA, CDR2 FQGNSA. This CDR3 is 15 amino acids long. V gave up 5 bases and J gave up 0 bases, with 11 bases separating them. As DNA, the CDR3 is TGTGCCAGCAGCGGGGAGGGATTTAGCAATCAGCCCCAGCATTTT. It codes for CASSGEGFSNQPQHF.

The rearrangement links TRBV11-3 to TRBJ2-5, with D hard to call. The CDR3 sequence is 13 residues long. Trimming took off 1 base at V and 5 bases at J, with 8 bases between the two ends. From germline, CDR1 is SGHNT and CDR2 YENEEA. This CDR3 is CASSLVVGETQYF. In DNA form, the CDR3 reads TGTGCCAGCAGCTTAGTGGTCGGGGAGACCCAGTACTTC.

The rearrangement uses TRBV30 and TRBJ2-1; 7 bases are shared with TRBD1. Germline CDR1 and CDR2: GTSNPN and SVGIG (reference sequence). J gave up 10 bases and V 3 bases, and 15 bases lay outside the gene matches. This CDR3 region has 15 residues. CDR3 bases: TGTGCCTGGAGAGCGCAAGGGGGCAGGGTCGGGGAGCAGTTCTTC. It translates to CAWRAQGGRVGEQFF. The full variable domain, in which reference TRBV30 and TRBJ2-1 provide the parts outside the CDR3, is SQTIHQWPATLVQPVGSPLSLECTVEGTSNPNLYWYRQAAGRGLQLLFYSVGIGQISSEVPQNLSASRPQDRQFILSSKKLLLSDSGFYLCAWRAQGGRVGEQFFGPGTRLTVL.

This chain links TRBV5-1 with TRBJ2-2, with a tentative D call TRBD1 (6 bases). Trimming took 3 bases from V and 4 from J, leaving 13 bases between them. The germline V gene has CDR1 SGHRS and CDR2 YFSETQ. The CDR3 length is 15 residues. CDR3 sequence (DNA): TGCGCCAGCAGCTGGGGGCCTGGGAGCACCGGGGAGCTGTTTTTT. Amino acids: CASSWGPGSTGELFF.

V and J are TRBV29-1 and TRBJ1-2, with D perhaps matching TRBD1 (5 bases). V lost 6 bases, J lost 4 bases, and 12 bases lay in between. This CDR3 region has 12 residues. CDR1 is SQVTM, CDR2 ANQGSEA, per germline. This chain's CDR3 is CSVFPGPYGYTF. In DNA, the CDR3 is TGCAGCGTCTTTCCAGGGCCCTATGGCTACACCTTC.

The chain joins TRBV5-1 to TRBJ2-5; unclear D gene. The CDR3 sequence is 16 residues long. V was shortened by 0 bases and J by 5 bases, with 17 bases between the two germline ends. The germline gives CDR1 SGHRS, CDR2 YFSETQ. This CDR3 is CASSLGAERVLETQYF. DNA of the CDR3: TGCGCCAGCAGCTTGGGAGCAGAACGCGTTCTGGAGACCCAGTACTTC. The complete variable domain, with remaining parts taken from reference TRBV5-1 and TRBJ2-5, reads KAGVTQTPRYLIKTRGQQVTLSCSPISGHRSVSWYQQTPGQGLQFLFEYFSETQRNKGNFPGRFSGRQFSNSRSEMNVSTLELGDSALYLCASSLGAERVLETQYFGPGTRLLVL.

The chain has TRBV4-2 and TRBJ2-1, with 12 bases matching TRBD2. Germline values: CDR1 LGHNA, CDR2 YNFKEQ. CDR3 size: 18 residues. V lost 1 base, J lost 4 bases, and 8 bases stayed unmatched. Here the CDR3 reads CASSQVRASGRGYNEQFF. The CDR3 nucleotides are TGTGCCAGCAGCCAAGTACGAGCTAGCGGGAGGGGATACAATGAGCAGTTCTTC.

The chain uses TRBV29-1 and TRBJ1-1; D possibly corresponds to TRBD1 (5 bases). The CDR3 length is 14 residues. V gave up 7 bases and J gave up 0 bases, with 15 bases separating them. Germline V lookup: CDR1 SQVTM, CDR2 ANQGSEA. The chain's CDR3 is CSAVRGGMNTEAFF. CDR3 coding DNA: TGCAGCGCGGTACGGGGCGGAATGAACACTGAAGCTTTCTTT.

CDR3 coding DNA: TGTGCCAGCAAAATTAGGGACACCGAGATATATGGCTACACCTTC. As protein: CASKIRDTEIYGYTF. V gene TRBV5-6 combines with J gene TRBJ1-2, with D possibly being TRBD1 (6 bases). This CDR3 region has 15 residues. Germline CDR1 SGHDT, CDR2 YYEEEE. Trimming took off 6 bases at V and 5 bases at J, with 20 bases between the two ends. The full variable domain, its missing parts supplied by reference TRBV5-6 and TRBJ1-2, is DAGVTQSPTHLIKTRGQQVTLRCSPKSGHDTVSWYQQALGQGPQFIFQYYEEEERQRGNFPDRFSGHQFPNYSSELNVNALLLGDSALYLCASKIRDTEIYGYTFGSGTRLTVV.

This rearrangement joins TRBV14 to TRBJ1-2; D remains unclear. Germline CDR1 SGHDN, CDR2 FVKESK. V lost 2 bases and J 4 bases, leaving 11 bases between the germline ends. CDR3 length: 14 residues. CDR3 nucleotide sequence: TGTGCCAGCAGCCAACACACCTTCGGCTATGGCTACACCTTC. Its translation: CASSQHTFGYGYTF.

V is TRBV9 and J is TRBJ2-7, with 11 positions matching TRBD1. The CDR3 contains 16 residues. Germline-derived CDR1 and CDR2 are SGDLS and YYNGEE. J lost 3 bases, V lost 3 bases, and 8 bases had no gene match. CDR3 DNA sequence: TGTGCCAGCAGCGCCTACCCGGGACAGGGGGTCTACGAGCAGTACTTC. Translated, it gives CASSAYPGQGVYEQYF.

V usage is TRBV20-1 and J usage is TRBJ2-2, with D perhaps matching TRBD2 (5 bases). The CDR3 contains 14 residues. Deletions cut 5 bases from V and 3 bases from J, with 13 bases between. CDR1 is DFQATT, CDR2 SNEGSKA, per germline (reference sequence). The CDR3 DNA reads TGCAGTGCTTTGGGTCCAGCGGACACCGGGGAGCTGTTTTTT. Amino acids: CSALGPADTGELFF.

The chain links TRBV5-1 to TRBJ1-2; D remains unclear. Trimming left V 4 bases short and J 1 base short, with 11 bases between. CDR3 size: 14 residues. Germline loops: CDR1 SGHRS, CDR2 YFSETQ. The CDR3, as DNA: TGCGCCAGCAGCCCGCCGCGGGATAACTATGGCTACACCTTC. This codes for CASSPPRDNYGYTF.

The V and J genes are TRBV3-1 and TRBJ2-3; 9 nucleotides align to TRBD2. The V segment lost 0 bases and the J segment 4 bases; nucleotides outside the gene matches: 2. CDR3 length: 15 amino acids. The V gene's germline CDR1 is LGHDT and CDR2 YNNKEL (reference sequence). CDR3 loop: CASSQDPSGADTQYF. In DNA form, the CDR3 reads TGTGCCAGCAGCCAAGACCCTAGCGGGGCAGATACGCAGTATTTT.

The rearrangement uses TRBV7-2 and TRBJ2-6; D may be TRBD2 (5 bases). Germline-derived CDR1 and CDR2 are SGHTA and FQGNSA. CDR3 size: 16 residues. V lost 1 base and J 4 bases, leaving 11 bases between the germline ends. This chain's CDR3 is CASSLGSGSGANVLTF. The CDR3 region has the DNA TGTGCCAGCAGCTTAGGGTCGGGGTCCGGGGCCAACGTCCTGACTTTC.

V usage is TRBV7-2 and J usage is TRBJ1-5, with D perhaps matching TRBD1 (5 bases). Germline assignment: CDR1 SGHTA and CDR2 FQGNSA. V was cut by 7 bases and J by 0 bases, with 13 bases left in between. The CDR3 has 15 amino acids. CDR3 in amino acids: CASTRDRNSNQPQHF. The DNA of the CDR3 is TGTGCCAGCACCCGGGACCGCAATAGCAATCAGCCCCAGCATTTT.